This TCR beta chain was recorded in a study of CD8+ T cells in alopecia areata. The study's findings and limits: Whereas mice showed it more clearly, TCR sharing across patients was murkier, possibly because of HLA.

With respect to this clone: Its antigen is undetermined.

Trimming removed 3 bases from V and 2 bases from J, with 14 bases in between. Germline CDR1 KGHSH, CDR2 LQKENI. The CDR3 contains 15 residues. RNA extraction was followed by reverse transcription into cDNA, which acted as the sequencing template. The protocol was immunoSEQ multiplex PCR, while the TCRdb copy is restricted to in-frame clones and leaves out a portion. The sample records 150,000 or so clones, around 47% being singletons. Alopecia areata patients gave lesional scalp punch biopsies and peripheral blood samples. V gene TRBV18 combines with J gene TRBJ2-7, with D tentatively TRBD1 (5 bases). Sequenced input: CD4+ T cells sorted from blood. The sequence came from a human donor with alopecia areata. The CDR3 coding sequence is TGTGCCAGCTCACCTACGTCGGACACAACCTACGAGCAGTACTTC. Protein product: CASSPTSDTTYEQYF.